The sample holds many counts of the clone carrying this T cell receptor beta chain. Antigen specificity is unknown. In TCRdb, the 5' RACE reads were re-called with MiXCR into one record per CDR3 protein. The sample includes about 150,000 distinct CDR3 sequences, around 3.5% of them seen just once. The sample is drawn from a study of identical twins. Study outcomes and limitations: Clonotypes of the beta chain that were abundant in cord blood carried fewer insertions (memory repertoires showed none). Twins' surplus sharing was weaker for beta out-of-frame sequences. In drawing conclusions, the study used cross-sectional statistical analysis and did not follow the same donors.

V was cut by 6 bases and J by 8 bases, with 17 bases left in between. The CDR3 runs 14 residues. The germline V gene encodes CDR1 DFQATT and CDR2 SNEGSKA (reference sequence). The receptor was derived from a man between 18 and 29 years old in good health. The sample was memory T cells sorted from blood. The J gene is TRBJ1-6, the V gene TRBV20-1, with D perhaps TRBD1 (6 bases). As DNA, the CDR3 is TGCAGTGCAATAGAGGGGGGAAGGGATTCACCCCTCCACTTT. Translated, it gives CSAIEGGRDSPLHF.